The present entry profiles one T cell receptor beta chain with its context. The antigen is undetermined. The split of CD4+ cells yielded CD45RA+ naive and CD45RA-negative memory subsets. This CDR3 has 18 residues. Germline loops: CDR1 SGHRS, CDR2 YFSETQ. Trimming cost V 0 bases and J 3 bases; bases outside gene matches: 14. The entry originates in a study of shared clonotypes between healthy human individuals. Deep was the level at which the assay was run. Some clones are missing from TCRdb's copy, which holds only in-frame ones; the method was immunoSEQ multiplex PCR. The table lists about 2.4 million clones, roughly 92% of them singletons. Regarding the study as a whole: Since donors were few, the genetic and exposure-history diversity represented was limited. Shared across four donors were around 5% of the naive CD4 clonotypes.

V and J are TRBV5-1 and TRBJ2-5; TRBD2 matches at 7 bases. Source material: naive CD4+ T cells sorted from blood. Subset in this sample: CD45RA+ positively selected. The receptor was derived from a man younger than 35 in good health. In DNA form, the CDR3 reads TGCGCCAGCAGCTTGGAGGGTTGGGGAGGGCCGAGTGAAGAGACCCAGTACTTC. Translation: CASSLEGWGGPSEETQYF.